The sequence of this T cell receptor (beta chain) was determined in a study of blood T cell repertoires in COVID-19. The overall study: Sites in the United States, Italy and Spain provided acute and convalescent COVID-19 samples. T cells, B-cell-depleted T cells, or PBMCs provided the cDNA or gDNA that served as material.

How the authors handled the data: How many nucleated cells were present was estimated from reference gene primer amplification. Data came from immunoSEQ multiplex PCR; TCRdb stores just in-frame clones and leaves some out. V and J calls and clone size follow that table, whereas D and trimming were derived from the DNA. The sample includes 100,000 to 120,000 clones, roughly 85% of them seen just once. This CDR3 has 11 residues. From germline, CDR1 is SEHNR and CDR2 FQNEAQ (reference sequence). V gave up 4 bases and J gave up 2 bases, with 3 bases separating them. The specimen sequenced was peripheral blood. This chain links TRBV7-9 with TRBJ2-7; D not resolved. This sequence was found in a human donor in a cohort sampled during active COVID-19. The CDR3 sequence: CASSSTYEQYF. The CDR3 DNA is TGTGCCAGCAGCTCTACCTACGAGCAGTACTTC.